This T cell receptor (beta chain) was recorded in a study of shared clonotypes between healthy human individuals. Study observations and caveats: Rarefaction demonstrated incomplete sorted-subset sequencing despite large depth.

To note about this clone: Its cognate antigen is unknown.

CD45RO negativity and positive selection for CCR7 defined naive CD8 cells, a population that excluded terminally differentiated effector memory CD45RA+ cells. The length of the CDR3 is 15 residues. The germline gives CDR1 GTSNPN, CDR2 SVGIG (reference sequence). With V trimmed by 1 base and J by 1 base, 7 bases remained unmatched. Deep level was the assay's run setting. As handled by the study authors: Junction-only sequences without quality scores came from ImmunoSEQ, so filtering differed. Clones were read by immunoSEQ multiplex PCR, and TCRdb kept only the in-frame ones, dropping some. V, J and clone size derive from that table, while D and trimming were established from the DNA sequence. The sample has some 800,000 clones, about 91% seen once; the top ten hold around 24%.

The chain couples TRBV30 to TRBJ2-7, with TRBD1 matching over 7 bases. The sequencing input was naive CD8+ T cells sorted from blood. The TCR was taken from a man aged 25 to 45 in good health. The CDR3 DNA reads as TGTGCCTGGAGTGAGGTGACAGGGAATTCCTACGAGCAGTACTTC. It yields the protein CAWSEVTGNSYEQYF. The full variable domain, completed using reference TRBV30 and TRBJ2-7, is SQTIHQWPATLVQPVGSPLSLECTVEGTSNPNLYWYRQAAGRGLQLLFYSVGIGQISSEVPQNLSASRPQDRQFILSSKKLLLSDSGFYLCAWSEVTGNSYEQYFGPGTRLTVT.